This T cell receptor (beta chain) was found in a study of OX40 agonist ivuxolimab in advanced cancers. Background on the study: Ivuxolimab is an agonistic anti-OX40 (CD134) antibody, and patients were treated with it.

Germline CDR1 and CDR2: MNHNS and SASEGT. V was trimmed by 3 bases and J by 3 bases, leaving 15 bases between them. This CDR3 comprises 17 residues. Study conclusions and caveats: There was clonal expansion of CD4+ and CD8+ blood T cells by week 6 at 0.1 to 3.0 mg/kg.

Notes on this clone: The antigen is undetermined.

Repertoires were generated with immunoSEQ multiplex PCR, while TCRdb's copy carries only in-frame clones and drops some. Of about 73,000 clones in the sample, 75% to 95% are singletons; the top ten hold more than 0.45%. Specimen: CD4+ or CD8+ T cells sorted from blood, collected in a trial of the OX40 agonist ivuxolimab. The chain joins TRBV6-1 to TRBJ2-6; no firm D call. The TCR originated in an adult with an advanced solid tumor such as melanoma, head and neck, liver or kidney cancer. The CDR3 DNA is TGTGCCAGCAGTGACCAGTTGACCGGGTTTGGGGCCAACGTCCTGACTTTC. It encodes CASSDQLTGFGANVLTF.